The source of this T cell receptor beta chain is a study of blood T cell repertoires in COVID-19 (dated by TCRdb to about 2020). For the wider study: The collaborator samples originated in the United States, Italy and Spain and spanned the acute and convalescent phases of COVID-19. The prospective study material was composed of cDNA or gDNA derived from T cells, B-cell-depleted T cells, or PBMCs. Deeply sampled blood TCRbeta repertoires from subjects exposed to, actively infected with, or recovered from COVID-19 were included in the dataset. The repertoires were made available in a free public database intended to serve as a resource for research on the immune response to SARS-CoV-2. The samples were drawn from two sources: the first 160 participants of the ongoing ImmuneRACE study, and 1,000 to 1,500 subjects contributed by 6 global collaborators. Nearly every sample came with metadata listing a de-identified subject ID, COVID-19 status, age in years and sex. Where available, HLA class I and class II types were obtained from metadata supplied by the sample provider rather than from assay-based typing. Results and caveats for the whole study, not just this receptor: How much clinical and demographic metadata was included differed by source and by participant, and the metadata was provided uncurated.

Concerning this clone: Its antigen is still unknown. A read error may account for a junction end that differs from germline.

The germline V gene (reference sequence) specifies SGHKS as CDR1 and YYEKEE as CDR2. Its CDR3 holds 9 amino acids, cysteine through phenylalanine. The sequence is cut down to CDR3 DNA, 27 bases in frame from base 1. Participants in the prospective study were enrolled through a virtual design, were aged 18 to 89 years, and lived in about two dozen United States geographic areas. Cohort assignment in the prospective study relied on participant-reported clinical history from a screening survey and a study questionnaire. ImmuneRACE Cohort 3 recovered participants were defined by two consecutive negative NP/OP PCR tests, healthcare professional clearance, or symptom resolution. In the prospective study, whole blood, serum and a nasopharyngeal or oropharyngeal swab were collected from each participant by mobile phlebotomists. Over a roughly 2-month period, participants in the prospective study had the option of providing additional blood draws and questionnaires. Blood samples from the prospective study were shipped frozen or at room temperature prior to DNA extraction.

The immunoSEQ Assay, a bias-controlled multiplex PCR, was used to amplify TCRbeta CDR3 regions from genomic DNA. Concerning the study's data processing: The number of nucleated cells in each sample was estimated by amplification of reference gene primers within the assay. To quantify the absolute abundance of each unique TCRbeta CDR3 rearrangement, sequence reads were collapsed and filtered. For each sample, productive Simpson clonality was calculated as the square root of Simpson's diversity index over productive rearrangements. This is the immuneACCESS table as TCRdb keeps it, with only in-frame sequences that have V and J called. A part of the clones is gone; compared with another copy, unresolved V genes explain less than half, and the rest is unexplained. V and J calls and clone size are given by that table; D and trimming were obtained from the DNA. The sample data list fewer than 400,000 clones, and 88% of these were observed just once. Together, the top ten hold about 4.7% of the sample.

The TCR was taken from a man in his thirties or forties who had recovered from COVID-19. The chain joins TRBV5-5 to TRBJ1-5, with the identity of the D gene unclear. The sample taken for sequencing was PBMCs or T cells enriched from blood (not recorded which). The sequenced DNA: TGTGCCAGCCATCAGTCCCAGCATTTT. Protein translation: CASHQSQHF.